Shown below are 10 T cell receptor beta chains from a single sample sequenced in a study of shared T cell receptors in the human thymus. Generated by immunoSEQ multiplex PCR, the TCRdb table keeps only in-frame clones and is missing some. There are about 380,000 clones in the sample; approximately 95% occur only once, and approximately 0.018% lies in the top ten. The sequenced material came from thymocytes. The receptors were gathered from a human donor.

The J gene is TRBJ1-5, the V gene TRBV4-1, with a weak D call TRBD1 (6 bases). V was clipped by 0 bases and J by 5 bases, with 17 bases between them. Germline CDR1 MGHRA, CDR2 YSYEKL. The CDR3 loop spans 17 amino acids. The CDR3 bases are TGCGCCAGCAGCCAAGATATAGGTAATGGGGGCTATCAGCCCCAGCATTTT. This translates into CASSQDIGNGGYQPQHF.

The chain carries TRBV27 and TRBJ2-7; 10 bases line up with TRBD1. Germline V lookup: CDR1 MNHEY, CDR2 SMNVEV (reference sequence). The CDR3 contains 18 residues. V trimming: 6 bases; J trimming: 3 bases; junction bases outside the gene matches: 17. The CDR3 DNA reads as TGTGCCAGCAGCTACAACTACCCGGGACAGGGGACCCACTACGAGCAGTACTTC. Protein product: CASSYNYPGQGTHYEQYF.

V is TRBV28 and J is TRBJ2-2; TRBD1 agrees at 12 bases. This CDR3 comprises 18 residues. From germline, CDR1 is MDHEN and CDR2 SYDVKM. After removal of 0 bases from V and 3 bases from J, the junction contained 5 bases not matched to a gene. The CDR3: CASSLWSGQGADTGELFF. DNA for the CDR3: TGTGCCAGCAGTTTATGGTCGGGACAGGGGGCCGACACCGGGGAGCTGTTTTTT.

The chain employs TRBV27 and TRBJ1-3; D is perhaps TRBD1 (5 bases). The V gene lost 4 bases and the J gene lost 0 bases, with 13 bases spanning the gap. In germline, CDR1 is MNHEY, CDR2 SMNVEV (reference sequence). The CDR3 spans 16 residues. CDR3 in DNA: TGTGCCAGCAGTTGGGACGCAGGGAGCTCTGGAAACACCATATATTTT. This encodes CASSWDAGSSGNTIYF.

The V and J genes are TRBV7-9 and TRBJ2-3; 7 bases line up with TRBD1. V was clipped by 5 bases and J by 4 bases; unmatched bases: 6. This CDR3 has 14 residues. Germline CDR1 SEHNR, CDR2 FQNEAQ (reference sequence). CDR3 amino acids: CASSGQDKPDTQYF. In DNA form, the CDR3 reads TGTGCCAGCAGCGGACAGGACAAACCAGATACGCAGTATTTT. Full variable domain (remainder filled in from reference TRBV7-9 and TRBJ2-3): DTGVSQNPRHKITKRGQNVTFRCDPISEHNRLYWYRQTLGQGPEFLTYFQNEAQLEKSRLLSDRFSAERPKGSFSTLEIQRTEQGDSAMYLCASSGQDKPDTQYFGPGTRLTVL.

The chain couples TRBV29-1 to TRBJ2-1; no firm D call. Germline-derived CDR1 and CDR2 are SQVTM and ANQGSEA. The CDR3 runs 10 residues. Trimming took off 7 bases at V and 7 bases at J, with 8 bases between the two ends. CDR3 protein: CSGVWNEQFF. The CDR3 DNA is TGCAGCGGGGTGTGGAATGAGCAGTTCTTC.

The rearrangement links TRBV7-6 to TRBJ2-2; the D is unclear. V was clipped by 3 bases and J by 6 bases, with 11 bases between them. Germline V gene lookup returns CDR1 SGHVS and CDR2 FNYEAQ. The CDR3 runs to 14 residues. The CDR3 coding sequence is TGTGCCAGCAGCTTTAAATTGTGGGCCGGGGAGCTGTTTTTT. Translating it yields CASSFKLWAGELFF.

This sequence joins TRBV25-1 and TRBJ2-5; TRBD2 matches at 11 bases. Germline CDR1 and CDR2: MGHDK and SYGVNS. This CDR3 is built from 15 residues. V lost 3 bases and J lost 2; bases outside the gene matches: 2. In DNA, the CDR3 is TGTGCCAGCAGTGAGCTAGCGGGAGGACAAGAGACCCAGTACTTC. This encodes CASSELAGGQETQYF.

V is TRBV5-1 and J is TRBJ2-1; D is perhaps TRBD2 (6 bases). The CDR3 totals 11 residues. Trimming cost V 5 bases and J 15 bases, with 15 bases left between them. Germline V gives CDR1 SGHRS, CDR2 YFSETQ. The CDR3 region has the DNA TGCGCCAGCAGACGCCTTTGGGGAGGGTTCTTC. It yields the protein CASRRLWGGFF.

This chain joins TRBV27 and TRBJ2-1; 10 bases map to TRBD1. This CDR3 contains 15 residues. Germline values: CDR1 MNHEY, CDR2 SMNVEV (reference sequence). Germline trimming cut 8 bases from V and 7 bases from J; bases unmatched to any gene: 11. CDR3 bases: TGTGCCAGCGAGGACCGGGACAGGGGTACAAATGAGCAGTTCTTC. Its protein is CASEDRDRGTNEQFF.